These 9 T cell receptor beta chains were all obtained from the same sample, sequenced in a study of human T cells and chemical hapten exposure. TCRdb ran MiXCR on the RACE reads and lists one entry per CDR3 protein. The data show 65,000 to 95,000 distinct CDR3 sequences, with about 8.6% seen just once and 1.5% to 2% held by the top ten. Specified time point: healthy volunteer bleed at 6 weeks. Unfractionated whole blood was the source of the extracted total RNA. Specimen: whole blood. Every receptor here comes from a female donor in good health. Some clones in this sample may be carry-over from other donors' samples.

The gene calls are TRBV4-3 and TRBJ2-5; D tentatively fits TRBD1 or TRBD2 (6 bases each). CDR3 length: 15 amino acids. Deletions cut 4 bases from V and 5 bases from J, with 17 bases between. Per germline, CDR1 LGHNA and CDR2 YSLEER. The CDR3 coding sequence is TGCGCCAGCAGCCTATTCTCGGGGGCCAGTGAGACCCAGTACTTC. Translated, it gives CASSLFSGASETQYF.

The V gene is TRBV6-1, the J gene TRBJ2-3; D remains ambiguous. Trimming removed 7 bases from V and 6 bases from J, with 20 bases in between. The length of the CDR3 is 15 residues. Germline CDR1 reads MNHNS; CDR2 reads SASEGT. CDR3 in DNA: TGTGCCAGCATGGGTAGCTCCTTGACGGCGGATACGCAGTATTTT. This codes for CASMGSSLTADTQYF.

This clonotype was counted ten times or more. The rearrangement uses TRBV15 and TRBJ2-7; D gene unclear. Trimming pared 0 bases from V and 4 bases from J, leaving 7 bases between. This CDR3 is built from 13 residues. Germline values: CDR1 LNHNV, CDR2 YYDKDF (reference sequence). This CDR3 reads CATSRDPDYEQYF. CDR3 in DNA: TGTGCCACCAGCAGAGATCCAGATTACGAGCAGTACTTC.

Of note for this clonotype: A read error may be the cause here, since a much bigger clone is one base away. The rearrangement uses TRBV5-5 and TRBJ2-3; unclear D gene. The CDR3 length is 14 residues. Germline CDR1 SGHKS, CDR2 YYEKEE (reference sequence). Trimming removed 3 bases at V and 2 bases at J, with 10 bases between. The CDR3 sequence is CASSSRTDTDTQYF. In DNA, the CDR3 is TGTGCCAGCAGCTCCCGGACGGACACAGATACGCAGTATTTT.

V usage is TRBV20-1 and J usage is TRBJ2-3; 8 bases are shared with TRBD2. Looked up from germline, CDR1 is DFQATT and CDR2 is SNEGSKA (reference sequence). The CDR3 totals 15 residues. Trimming at V came to 0 bases and at J to 2 bases, leaving 4 bases not matched to a gene. The CDR3: CSARDQRGPTDTQYF. Here the CDR3 DNA reads TGCAGTGCTAGAGATCAGCGGGGGCCCACAGATACGCAGTATTTT.

This clonotype was picked up many times. The chain has TRBV6-5 and TRBJ1-1, with D hard to call. V was shortened by 4 bases and J by 1 base, with 7 bases between the two germline ends. The CDR3 has 13 residues. The V gene's germline CDR1 is MNHEY and CDR2 SVGAGI. CDR3 in DNA: TGTGCCAGCAGTTTCCATGAGAACACTGAAGCTTTCTTT. It codes for CASSFHENTEAFF.

J is TRBJ2-1 and V is TRBV12-3 or TRBV12-4; 10 bases line up with TRBD1. The CDR3 is 17 amino acids. Trimming at V came to 1 base and at J to 7 bases, leaving 10 bases not matched to a gene. The CDR3 DNA sequence: TGTGCCAGCAGTTTAGGTGTGGACAGGGGGACGGGTAATGAGCAGTTCTTC. Protein: CASSLGVDRGTGNEQFF.

This clonotype was detected ten times or more. CDR3 residues: CASSQVRSDTQYF. The CDR3 region has the DNA TGTGCCAGCAGCCAGGTTAGAAGCGATACGCAGTATTTT. This chain connects TRBV3-1 to TRBJ2-3; D uncertain. The CDR3 runs to 13 residues. Germline values: CDR1 LGHDT, CDR2 YNNKEL (reference sequence). Trimming took 3 bases from V and 6 from J, leaving 10 bases between them.

This clonotype has a handful of counts. The chain has TRBV4-3 and TRBJ2-7, with 9 bases lining up with TRBD1. Germline lookup yields CDR1 LGHNA and CDR2 YSLEER. With 1 base clipped from V and 7 bases from J, the junction kept 8 bases outside the gene matches. The CDR3 consists of 15 residues. CDR3 sequence: CASSQARQGGFEQYF. The CDR3 DNA is TGCGCCAGCAGCCAAGCTCGACAGGGGGGTTTTGAGCAGTACTTC.